These 32 T cell receptor beta chains share one sample of origin, sequenced in a study of neurological immune-mediated disorders. MiXCR was run by TCRdb on the 5' RACE reads, yielding one entry per CDR3 protein. The sample lists tens of thousands of distinct CDR3 sequences, approximately 12% seen once, with approximately 7% in the top ten. The time point is: longitudinal time-point 1 (baseline). Material for sequencing was PBMCs. The receptors derive from a male donor with HTLV-1-associated myelopathy (HAM/TSP).

Many counts were recorded for this clonotype. The chain links TRBV2 to TRBJ2-7; D ambiguous. This CDR3 contains 12 residues. Trimming stripped 7 bases from V and 0 bases from J, with 7 bases between. Per the germline V gene, CDR1 is SNHLY and CDR2 is FYNNEI. The DNA of the CDR3 is TGTGCCAGCAACGAGGACTCCTACGAGCAGTACTTC. Encoded protein: CASNEDSYEQYF.

This chain uses TRBV18 with TRBJ1-5; no clear D. The V and J ends lost 1 base and 3 bases respectively, with 10 bases between them. Germline V CDR1 and CDR2: KGHSH, LQKENI. The CDR3 extends over 15 amino acids. The CDR3 sequence: CASSPRQDFNQPQHF. CDR3 sequence (DNA): TGTGCCAGCTCACCACGTCAGGATTTCAATCAGCCCCAGCATTTT.

This clonotype was seen many times. The rearrangement uses TRBV10-1 and TRBJ2-1; 8 nucleotides line up with TRBD1. Germline V lookup: CDR1 WNHNN, CDR2 SYGVQD (reference sequence). V lost 6 bases and J lost 15; bases outside the gene matches: 16. This CDR3 spans 14 amino acids. CDR3 coding DNA: TGCGCCAGCAGCTCGGGACAGGAACCTAGGAGGCTGTTCTTC. Its protein is CASSSGQEPRRLFF.

The table lists this clonotype with many counts. J is TRBJ2-7 and V is TRBV20-1, with no clear D. V gave up 0 bases and J gave up 8 bases, with 11 bases separating them. The germline CDR1 and CDR2 sequences are DFQATT and SNEGSKA (reference sequence). The CDR3 covers 12 residues. The CDR3 DNA is TGCAGTGCTAGAGACCCCCTGGAGAAGCAGTACTTC. This translates into CSARDPLEKQYF.

In this sample, this clonotype turned up many times. The chain employs TRBV7-2 and TRBJ1-2, with TRBD1 as a possible D gene (6 bases). Germline assignment: CDR1 SGHTA and CDR2 FQGNSA. This CDR3 has 14 amino acids. Trimming took 1 base from V and 4 from J, leaving 10 bases between them. CDR3 sequence (DNA): TGTGCCAGCAGCTTAGTTGGGGGCGGCTATGGCTACACCTTC. Its protein is CASSLVGGGYGYTF.

This clonotype has a count of ten or more. J is TRBJ2-3 and V is TRBV7-6; 8 bases agree with TRBD2. The V gene's germline CDR1 is SGHVS and CDR2 FNYEAQ. The junction had 3 bases not matched to a gene; V was cut back by 1 base and J by 3 bases. This CDR3 has 15 amino acids. The DNA of the CDR3 is TGTGCCAGCAGCTTAGGGACTAGCAAAACAGATACGCAGTATTTT. Amino acids: CASSLGTSKTDTQYF.

At least ten counts were recorded for this clonotype. This rearrangement joins TRBV24-1 to TRBJ2-2; 7 bases fit TRBD1. This CDR3 spans 20 amino acids. Germline CDR1 and CDR2: KGHDR and SFDVKD. J gave up 0 bases and V 3 bases, and 15 bases lay outside the gene matches. The chain's CDR3 is CATSDAPHTGAKANTGELFF. CDR3 sequence (DNA): TGTGCCACCAGTGATGCCCCCCACACAGGGGCTAAGGCGAACACCGGGGAGCTGTTTTTT.

In this sample, this clonotype turned up many times. V usage is TRBV18 and J usage is TRBJ2-5, with TRBD2 identical over 10 bases. Per the germline V gene, CDR1 is KGHSH and CDR2 is LQKENI. The CDR3 runs 16 residues. V was clipped by 3 bases and J by 2 bases; unmatched bases: 6. This CDR3 is CASSPASGGVQETQYF. The CDR3 nucleotides read TGTGCCAGCTCACCCGCTAGCGGGGGAGTACAAGAGACCCAGTACTTC.

This clonotype has a handful of counts. V usage is TRBV5-6 and J usage is TRBJ1-3, with a tentative D call TRBD1 (5 bases). CDR1 is SGHDT, CDR2 YYEEEE, per germline. The CDR3 sequence is 13 residues long. V was shortened by 4 bases and J by 5 bases, with 10 bases between the two germline ends. The CDR3 DNA follows: TGTGCCAGCAGCCTGACAGACAGAAACACCATATATTTT. The encoded protein is CASSLTDRNTIYF. The whole variable domain, remainder taken from reference TRBV5-6 and TRBJ1-3, is DAGVTQSPTHLIKTRGQQVTLRCSPKSGHDTVSWYQQALGQGPQFIFQYYEEEERQRGNFPDRFSGHQFPNYSSELNVNALLLGDSALYLCASSLTDRNTIYFGEGSWLTVV.

This clonotype was detected ten times or more. The V call is TRBV24-1, the J call TRBJ2-4; TRBD1 matches at 7 bases. This CDR3 is built from 16 residues. Germline CDR1 and CDR2: KGHDR and SFDVKD. V lost 3 bases, J lost 5 bases, and 9 bases stayed unmatched. CDR3 loop: CATSDGSRGSENIQYF. The CDR3 DNA sequence: TGTGCCACCAGTGATGGTTCCAGGGGGAGCGAAAACATTCAGTACTTC.

CDR3 nucleotide sequence: TGTGCCAGCAGCGTCGACCGACAGGACCACACCTTC. This codes for CASSVDRQDHTF. This rearrangement joins TRBV9 to TRBJ1-2, with D maybe TRBD1 (6 bases). Looked up from germline, CDR1 is SGDLS and CDR2 is YYNGEE. The CDR3 sequence is 12 residues long. V was clipped by 2 bases and J by 12 bases, with 14 bases between them.

This clonotype was counted ten times or more. The rearrangement uses TRBV6-5 and TRBJ1-4; no firm D call. Germline values: CDR1 MNHEY, CDR2 SVGAGI. Trimming pared 2 bases from V and 8 bases from J, leaving 9 bases between. CDR3 length: 13 amino acids. Written as DNA, the CDR3 is TGTGCCAGCAGTTACGGGCTGAGGGAAAAACTGTTTTTT. Translated: CASSYGLREKLFF.

In its sample, this clonotype was seen a few times. The chain recombines TRBV11-2 with TRBJ2-2; D possibly uses TRBD1 or TRBD2 (5 bases each). From germline, CDR1 is SGHAT and CDR2 FQNNGV. The CDR3 is 16 residues long. V lost 5 bases and J lost 2, with 15 bases in between. DNA of the CDR3: TGTGCCAGCAGCCCCTGGGGGTTCTTCAACACCGGGGAGCTGTTTTTT. It codes for CASSPWGFFNTGELFF.

This clonotype was detected ten times or more. The CDR3 nucleotides read TGCGCCAGCAGCCAAGATTGGGGGCTCCCGGGCGGACTCCGAGCTTTCTTT. Its protein product is CASSQDWGLPGGLRAFF. The V and J genes are TRBV4-3 and TRBJ1-1; D perhaps matches TRBD1 (6 bases). Germline loops: CDR1 LGHNA, CDR2 YSLEER. This CDR3 contains 17 residues. V was cut by 0 bases and J by 10 bases, with 24 bases left in between.

The chain is built from TRBV28 and TRBJ2-3, with 9 bases fitting TRBD1. CDR1 is MDHEN and CDR2 is SYDVKM in the germline V gene. The CDR3 loop spans 15 amino acids. Germline trimming cut 5 bases from V and 0 bases from J; bases unmatched to any gene: 3. CDR3 sequence reads: CASSLGTGSTDTQYF. CDR3 coding DNA: TGTGCCAGCAGTCTTGGGACAGGGAGCACAGATACGCAGTATTTT.

This clonotype occurred many times. The chain employs TRBV6-5 and TRBJ2-1, with 8 nucleotides matching TRBD2. V lost 8 bases, J lost 8 bases, and 11 bases stayed unmatched. Germline-derived CDR1 and CDR2 are MNHEY and SVGAGI. CDR3 length: 14 amino acids. Here the CDR3 DNA reads TGTGCCAGCGGTAGCGGGGTAGTCCATGATGAGCAGTTCTTC. This gives the protein CASGSGVVHDEQFF.

This clonotype was found many times. The CDR3 sequence: CASSLARDRGSEQYF. The DNA for the CDR3 is TGTGCCAGCAGTTTAGCCCGGGACAGGGGGTCCGAGCAGTACTTC. The chain joins TRBV12-3 or TRBV12-4 to TRBJ2-7; 11 positions match TRBD1. CDR3 length equals 15 residues. J gave up 6 bases and V 0 bases, and 4 bases lay outside the gene matches.

This clonotype was observed at least ten times. CDR3 nucleotides: TGTGCCAGCAGCTCCAGGACAGTGAACACCGGGGAGCTGTTTTTT. It yields the protein CASSSRTVNTGELFF. The genes are TRBV7-3 and TRBJ2-2; weak D call: TRBD1 (6 bases). V was pared by 4 bases and J by 1 base, with 10 bases between. The CDR3 consists of 15 residues. Germline loops: CDR1 SGHTA, CDR2 FQGTGA.

This clonotype has ten or more counts. This rearrangement joins TRBV7-3 to TRBJ2-3, with D hard to call. The CDR3 contains 14 residues. The ends were cut back, 6 bases at V and 4 bases at J, with 14 bases in the middle. Germline V gives CDR1 SGHTA, CDR2 FQGTGA. CDR3: CASSPGRQADTQYF. In DNA, the CDR3 is TGTGCCAGCAGTCCTGGGCGGCAAGCAGATACGCAGTATTTT. The variable domain in full, completed from reference TRBV7-3 and TRBJ2-3, reads GAGVSQTPSNKVTEKGKYVELRCDPISGHTALYWYRQSLGQGPEFLIYFQGTGAADDSGLPNDRFFAVRPEGSVSTLKIQRTERGDSAVYLCASSPGRQADTQYFGPGTRLTVL.

At least ten counts were recorded for this clonotype. V and J are TRBV10-3 and TRBJ1-5, with a weak D call TRBD1 (6 bases). The V gene lost 0 bases and the J gene lost 4 bases, with 13 bases spanning the gap. Germline values: CDR1 ENHRY, CDR2 SYGVKD. This CDR3 has 16 residues. The CDR3 protein is CAISESLGAQNQPQHF. CDR3 sequence (DNA): TGTGCCATCAGTGAGTCTCTGGGGGCCCAAAATCAGCCCCAGCATTTT.

In this sample, this clonotype turned up many times. The chain couples TRBV3-1 to TRBJ2-7; D is ambiguous. In germline, CDR1 is LGHDT, CDR2 YNNKEL (reference sequence). Deletions cut 0 bases from V and 5 bases from J, with 5 bases between. CDR3 length: 12 residues. The CDR3 region has the DNA TGTGCCAGCAGCCAAGAACCCCACGAGCAGTACTTC. Amino acids: CASSQEPHEQYF.

This clonotype has at least ten counts. The rearrangement uses TRBV29-1 and TRBJ2-5; D may match TRBD1 or TRBD2 (6 bases each). Germline V lookup: CDR1 SQVTM, CDR2 ANQGSEA. V lost 5 bases to trimming and J lost 6 bases, with 16 bases between them. The CDR3 length is 13 residues. DNA of the CDR3: TGCAGCGTTACCGTCGGAGGGGGGCAGACCCAGTACTTC. Protein sequence: CSVTVGGGQTQYF.

This clonotype showed up just a few times. The chain has TRBV29-1 and TRBJ2-7; 7 bases match TRBD2. CDR3 length: 14 amino acids. Germline V gives CDR1 SQVTM, CDR2 ANQGSEA. The ends lost 4 bases at V and 0 bases at J; junction bases unmatched: 6. Here the CDR3 DNA reads TGCAGCGTTGGGGGACTAACCAGCTCCTACGAGCAGTACTTC. Translation gives CSVGGLTSSYEQYF.

This clonotype was seen many times. The chain's CDR3 is CASRQSGGQEQFF. As DNA, the CDR3 is TGTGCCAGCAGACAATCAGGGGGCCAAGAGCAGTTCTTC. The rearrangement uses TRBV7-9 and TRBJ2-1; 8 positions match TRBD1. Germline CDR1 reads SEHNR; CDR2 reads FQNEAQ (reference sequence). V lost 6 bases and J lost 10; bases outside the gene matches: 8. The CDR3 spans 13 residues. Drawing the rest from reference TRBV7-9 and TRBJ2-1, the complete variable domain is DTGVSQNPRHKITKRGQNVTFRCDPISEHNRLYWYRQTLGQGPEFLTYFQNEAQLEKSRLLSDRFSAERPKGSFSTLEIQRTEQGDSAMYLCASRQSGGQEQFFGPGTRLTVL.

This clonotype was found a few times. For the CDR3, the DNA is TGTGCCAGCAGTTCAACTAGACCCGGGGAGCTGTTTTTT. Its protein product is CASSSTRPGELFF. The rearrangement uses TRBV12-3 or TRBV12-4 and TRBJ2-2; a weak D match, TRBD2 (5 bases). V lost 4 bases to trimming and J lost 6 bases, with 9 bases between them. There are 13 residues in the CDR3.

Here the CDR3 DNA reads TGTGCCAGCAGAATCAGGGCGGGCAATCAGCCCCAGCATTTT. Residues: CASRIRAGNQPQHF. The rearrangement links TRBV27 to TRBJ1-5, with a possible D match to TRBD1 (5 bases). Per germline, CDR1 MNHEY and CDR2 SMNVEV (reference sequence). Trimming took 6 bases from V and 2 from J, leaving 11 bases between them. This CDR3 comprises 14 residues.

This clonotype was seen repeatedly, ten times or more. This chain's CDR3 is CASRLTDTQYF. The CDR3 nucleotides read TGTGCCAGCAGACTCACAGATACGCAGTATTTT. The V and J genes are TRBV6-1 and TRBJ2-3; unclear D gene. The CDR3 runs to 11 residues. Per the germline V gene, CDR1 is MNHNS and CDR2 is SASEGT. Trimming pared 6 bases from V and 2 bases from J, leaving 3 bases between.

This clonotype was picked up many times. The chain has TRBV5-1 and TRBJ1-5; 8 bases map to TRBD1. V lost 4 bases to trimming and J lost 6 bases; unmatched junction nucleotides: 6. CDR3 length equals 14 residues. CDR1 is SGHRS, CDR2 YFSETQ, per germline. Here the CDR3 DNA reads TGCGCCAGCAGCCCCGGGACAGGCAGTCAGCCCCAGCATTTT. It codes for CASSPGTGSQPQHF.

This clonotype was counted at least ten times. The genes are TRBV9 and TRBJ1-6; 9 bases line up with TRBD1. The CDR3 length is 16 residues. Trimming removed 4 bases from V and 6 bases from J; junction bases left unmatched: 8. Germline V CDR1 and CDR2: SGDLS, YYNGEE. The CDR3 DNA reads TGTGCCAGCAGCTTATCCGGGACAGGGTCTAATTCACCCCTCCACTTT. This codes for CASSLSGTGSNSPLHF.

This clonotype has ten or more counts. The chain employs TRBV2 and TRBJ1-6; D call uncertain. Germline V gene lookup returns CDR1 SNHLY and CDR2 FYNNEI. This CDR3 is 14 amino acids long. Deletions cut 3 bases from V and 6 bases from J, with 9 bases between. The CDR3 DNA reads TGTGCCAGCAGTGAGTGGAGTACTAATTCACCCCTCCACTTT. Translating gives CASSEWSTNSPLHF.

In this sample, this clonotype turned up many times. The chain has TRBV5-6 and TRBJ1-2; D may be TRBD1 (5 bases). Germline lookup yields CDR1 SGHDT and CDR2 YYEEEE. The CDR3 contains 15 residues. V was clipped by 0 bases and J by 3 bases, with 12 bases between them. The CDR3 spells CASSLAPGRHYGYTF. CDR3 sequence (DNA): TGTGCCAGCAGCTTGGCCCCGGGACGGCACTATGGCTACACCTTC. Variable domain in full (rest from reference TRBV5-6 and TRBJ1-2): DAGVTQSPTHLIKTRGQQVTLRCSPKSGHDTVSWYQQALGQGPQFIFQYYEEEERQRGNFPDRFSGHQFPNYSSELNVNALLLGDSALYLCASSLAPGRHYGYTFGSGTRLTVV.

This clonotype was detected many times. One end of the junction varies from germline; a read error may be responsible. The rearrangement joins TRBV14 to TRBJ2-4; a possible D gene is TRBD1 (6 bases). There are 11 residues in the CDR3. In germline, CDR1 is SGHDN, CDR2 FVKESK. CDR3 in DNA: TGTGCCAGCAGCCAATGGGACATGTGGGGCTTC. Protein sequence: CASSQWDMWGF.